Each of the 29 T cell receptor beta chains below was sequenced from the same sample in a study of CD8 T cells in Susac syndrome. Reverse transcription of roughly 0.5 to 1 ug RNA used random hexamers. TCRdb reanalysed the immunoSEQ multiplex PCR reads using MiXCR and keeps one entry per CDR3 protein. The table has about 69,000 distinct CDR3 sequences, roughly nine tenths seen once; the top ten hold about 0.47%. The sequencing input was CD8+ T cells from PBMCs. The receptors come from a human donor with multiple sclerosis.

The rearrangement joins TRBV9 to TRBJ2-1; 14 bases match TRBD2. CDR3 length: 14 amino acids. Germline values: CDR1 SGDLS, CDR2 YYNGEE. V was pared by 4 bases and J by 13 bases, with 7 bases of the junction left unmatched. CDR3 region: CASSYSGTSGGQFF. Here the CDR3 DNA reads TGTGCCAGCAGCTACTCTGGGACTAGCGGGGGCCAGTTCTTC.

The J gene is TRBJ2-4, the V gene TRBV12-3 or TRBV12-4; D could derive from TRBD1 or TRBD2 (6 bases each). V lost 6 bases and J 0 bases, leaving 12 bases between the germline ends. This CDR3 has 15 residues. CDR3 loop: CASSPGALAKNIQYF. The CDR3 DNA follows: TGTGCCAGCAGCCCGGGGGCCCTAGCCAAAAACATTCAGTACTTC.

V usage is TRBV28 and J usage is TRBJ1-2; the D is unclear. This CDR3 is 13 amino acids long. The V and J ends lost 5 bases and 3 bases respectively, with 10 bases between them. Germline loops: CDR1 MDHEN, CDR2 SYDVKM. The CDR3 coding sequence is TGTGCCAGCAGTCCCGGCCGAGACTATGGCTACACCTTC. Amino acids: CASSPGRDYGYTF.

There are a few counts of this clonotype. The chain links TRBV11-2 to TRBJ2-7; 7 nucleotides align to TRBD2. Trimming at V came to 3 bases and at J to 3 bases, leaving 2 bases not matched to a gene. This CDR3 has 13 residues. Germline V gene lookup returns CDR1 SGHAT and CDR2 FQNNGV. CDR3 sequence: CASSFGTNYEQYF. CDR3 DNA sequence: TGTGCCAGCAGCTTTGGGACTAACTACGAGCAGTACTTC.

This rearrangement joins TRBV20-1 to TRBJ2-2; 13 positions agree with TRBD2. Germline assignment: CDR1 DFQATT and CDR2 SNEGSKA (reference sequence). V shed 0 bases, J shed 6 bases, and the junction held 10 bases outside the gene matches. The CDR3 spans 18 residues. DNA for the CDR3: TGCAGTGCTAGAGATCGTACTAGCGGGGGGGGTTGGGCCGGGGAGCTGTTTTTT. Its translation: CSARDRTSGGGWAGELFF.

In this sample, this clonotype turned up once. The gene calls are TRBV19 and TRBJ2-1; the D is unclear. Germline lookup yields CDR1 LNHDA and CDR2 SQIVND (reference sequence). V dropped 3 bases and J dropped 0 bases, with 3 bases sitting between them. The CDR3 totals 13 residues. For the CDR3, the DNA is TGTGCCAGTAGTATGAGCTCCTACAATGAGCAGTTCTTC. Protein sequence: CASSMSSYNEQFF.

The V and J genes are TRBV20-1 and TRBJ1-5, with 7 bases matching TRBD1. J lost 2 bases, V lost 3 bases, and 13 bases had no gene match. The CDR3 has 17 amino acids. In germline, CDR1 is DFQATT, CDR2 SNEGSKA (reference sequence). The CDR3 loop reads CSASGGRGGEGNQPQHF. The CDR3 region has the DNA TGCAGTGCTAGTGGAGGAAGAGGGGGCGAGGGCAATCAGCCCCAGCATTTT.

V usage is TRBV3-1 and J usage is TRBJ2-7; D is perhaps TRBD2 (6 bases). Germline CDR1 and CDR2: LGHDT and YNNKEL (reference sequence). Trimming pared 3 bases from V and 3 bases from J, leaving 18 bases between. The CDR3 contains 16 residues. This CDR3 reads CASSQPRGTSRYEQYF. CDR3 coding DNA: TGTGCCAGCAGCCAGCCCCGGGGGACTTCCCGCTACGAGCAGTACTTC.

The V and J genes are TRBV12-3 or TRBV12-4 and TRBJ2-1; D perhaps matches TRBD2 (6 bases). Trimming stripped 3 bases from V and 3 bases from J, with 12 bases between. The CDR3 consists of 15 residues. CDR3 sequence reads: CASSFPGTRYNEQFF. The DNA of the CDR3 is TGTGCCAGCAGTTTCCCAGGGACTCGCTACAATGAGCAGTTCTTC.

Only one count was recorded for this clonotype. This chain links TRBV7-9 with TRBJ2-5; 7 nucleotides line up with TRBD1. The V segment lost 6 bases and the J segment 7 bases; nucleotides outside the gene matches: 5. This CDR3 is 12 amino acids long. CDR1 and CDR2 from the germline V gene are SEHNR and FQNEAQ (reference sequence). The CDR3 region is CASRGTEGTQYF. In DNA, the CDR3 is TGTGCCAGCAGAGGGACAGAGGGGACCCAGTACTTC.

The rearrangement links TRBV7-6 to TRBJ1-2, with D tentatively TRBD1 (6 bases). CDR1 and CDR2 from the germline V gene are SGHVS and FNYEAQ. CDR3 length: 13 residues. Trimming stripped 2 bases from V and 7 bases from J, with 11 bases between. This CDR3 is CASSLTGKGGYTF. CDR3 bases: TGTGCCAGCAGCTTAACAGGGAAGGGTGGCTACACCTTC.

The chain couples TRBV19 to TRBJ2-1; possible D gene TRBD2, 5 bases. Germline loops: CDR1 LNHDA, CDR2 SQIVND (reference sequence). The length of the CDR3 is 12 residues. V was trimmed by 7 bases and J by 8 bases, leaving 12 bases between them. The DNA for the CDR3 is TGTGCCAGTACAGACCTGAGGGATGAGCAGTTCTTC. It yields the protein CASTDLRDEQFF.

This clonotype has more than one count but fewer than ten. This chain joins TRBV6-6 and TRBJ2-1; a possible D gene is TRBD1 (6 bases). Trimming stripped 5 bases from V and 0 bases from J, with 8 bases between. The CDR3 spans 14 residues. Germline lookup yields CDR1 MNHNY and CDR2 SVGAGI (reference sequence). CDR3 region: CASSQGSSYNEQFF. As DNA, the CDR3 is TGTGCCAGCAGTCAGGGGTCCTCCTACAATGAGCAGTTCTTC.

The chain combines TRBV7-8 with TRBJ2-1, with 14 bases aligning to TRBD2. The trim removed 4 bases at V and 15 bases at J, leaving 8 bases unmatched. This CDR3 has 14 amino acids. Germline assignment: CDR1 SGHVS and CDR2 FQNEAQ. The CDR3: CASSSGTSGSPSFF. CDR3 sequence (DNA): TGTGCCAGCAGCTCCGGGACTAGCGGGAGCCCATCGTTCTTC.

The chain is built from TRBV4-3 and TRBJ1-4; D gene unclear. The V end was cut by 5 bases, the J end by 0 bases, with 10 bases between. The CDR3 spans 15 residues. Germline V gene lookup returns CDR1 LGHNA and CDR2 YSLEER. The CDR3 DNA reads as TGCGCCAGCAGCTCGGGGATTGCAACTAATGAAAAACTGTTTTTT. It translates to CASSSGIATNEKLFF.

The CDR3 nucleotides read TGTGCCAGCAGCTCAGGACAGGCGCAATACGAGCAGTACTTC. The encoded protein is CASSSGQAQYEQYF. V and J are TRBV5-6 and TRBJ2-7; TRBD1 matches at 7 bases. The CDR3 is 14 amino acids. Looked up from germline, CDR1 is SGHDT and CDR2 is YYEEEE. V gave up 3 bases and J gave up 4 bases; unmatched junction bases: 7.

The count of this clonotype is one. This rearrangement joins TRBV6-1 to TRBJ2-3, with 13 bases aligning to TRBD2. The CDR3 is made up of 18 amino acids. The germline V gene has CDR1 MNHNS and CDR2 SASEGT. The V gene end was trimmed by 6 bases and the J gene end by 1 base; junction bases not matched to a gene: 10. CDR3 amino acids: CASRPGLAGATGTDTQYF. In nucleotides, the CDR3 is TGTGCCAGCAGACCCGGACTAGCGGGAGCTACGGGCACAGATACGCAGTATTTT.

The J gene is TRBJ2-2, the V gene TRBV28; D possibly corresponds to TRBD2 (5 bases). The V end lost 4 bases, the J end lost 6 bases, and 12 bases lay between the germline ends. This CDR3 has 14 residues. CDR1 and CDR2 (germline): MDHEN, SYDVKM. The CDR3 sequence is CASSWAGPPGELFF. The CDR3, as DNA: TGTGCCAGCAGTTGGGCGGGTCCTCCCGGGGAGCTGTTTTTT.

The V gene is TRBV6-5, the J gene TRBJ1-1; D is unresolved. This CDR3 contains 17 residues. Germline V gene sequence: CDR1 MNHEY, CDR2 SVGAGI. V lost 1 base and J lost 2, with 17 bases in between. The CDR3 loop reads CASSYLGPLLGNTEAFF. The CDR3 bases are TGTGCCAGCAGTTACTTGGGCCCTTTGTTGGGCAACACTGAAGCTTTCTTT.

V and J are TRBV15 and TRBJ2-7; D gene ambiguous. The germline CDR1 and CDR2 sequences are LNHNV and YYDKDF (reference sequence). This CDR3 has 13 residues. The germline V and J ends were trimmed by 0 bases and 3 bases, with 6 bases remaining between them. Here the CDR3 reads CATSRDSSYEQYF. The CDR3 nucleotides are TGTGCCACCAGCAGAGATAGCAGCTACGAGCAGTACTTC.

The chain combines TRBV3-1 with TRBJ2-7; D ambiguous. Germline CDR1 reads LGHDT; CDR2 reads YNNKEL (reference sequence). This CDR3 region has 11 residues. V was trimmed by 7 bases and J by 3 bases, leaving 7 bases between them. Written as DNA, the CDR3 is TGTGCCAGCACCAGCTACTACGAGCAGTACTTC. Its protein product is CASTSYYEQYF.

This chain links TRBV30 with TRBJ1-2; a weak D match, TRBD1 (5 bases). The CDR3 contains 13 residues. Per the germline V gene, CDR1 is GTSNPN and CDR2 is SVGIG (reference sequence). Between the trimmed V and J ends, which lost 6 bases and 1 base, there was a span of 12 bases. The CDR3 DNA follows: TGTGCCTGTCAGGGAACTGATAACTATGGCTACACCTTC. Its protein is CACQGTDNYGYTF. Complete variable domain (other parts from reference TRBV30 and TRBJ1-2): SQTIHQWPATLVQPVGSPLSLECTVEGTSNPNLYWYRQAAGRGLQLLFYSVGIGQISSEVPQNLSASRPQDRQFILSSKKLLLSDSGFYLCACQGTDNYGYTFGSGTRLTVV.

This chain uses TRBV5-1 with TRBJ2-6; perhaps TRBD1 as D (6 bases). The CDR3 sequence is 16 residues long. Trimming cost V 2 bases and J 2 bases, with 11 bases left between them. CDR1 is SGHRS, CDR2 YFSETQ, per germline. The CDR3 DNA follows: TGCGCCAGCAGCTTCAGGGGACCCCCTGGGGCCAACGTCCTGACTTTC. The encoded protein is CASSFRGPPGANVLTF.

The chain employs TRBV19 and TRBJ2-1; a possible D gene is TRBD2 (5 bases). Germline V gene data show CDR1 as LNHDA and CDR2 as SQIVND (reference sequence). The CDR3 has 15 residues. Trimming took off 3 bases at V and 6 bases at J, with 15 bases between the two ends. CDR3 in amino acids: CASSMDFRASNEQFF. The CDR3 DNA reads as TGTGCCAGTAGTATGGACTTTAGGGCGAGCAATGAGCAGTTCTTC.

The CDR3 is CASSQARVLGSGNTGELFF. The CDR3 bases are TGCGCCAGCAGCCAAGCTCGCGTATTGGGTAGCGGAAACACCGGGGAGCTGTTTTTT. V is TRBV4-3 and J is TRBJ2-2; D is possibly TRBD2 (6 bases). The CDR3 consists of 19 residues. Between the trimmed V and J ends, which lost 1 base and 2 bases, there was a span of 20 bases. Germline lookup yields CDR1 LGHNA and CDR2 YSLEER.

V gene TRBV2 combines with J gene TRBJ1-3; TRBD1 is a possible D gene (6 bases). V was shortened by 5 bases and J by 0 bases, with 14 bases between the two germline ends. This CDR3 comprises 16 residues. Germline V gene data show CDR1 as SNHLY and CDR2 as FYNNEI. The CDR3 DNA sequence: TGTGCCAGCAGTCCCGGGACACTCAGCTCTGGAAACACCATATATTTT. Protein product: CASSPGTLSSGNTIYF.

The chain uses TRBV12-3 or TRBV12-4 and TRBJ2-2; maybe TRBD2 (7 bases). There are 19 residues in the CDR3. Deletions cut 5 bases from V and 3 bases from J, with 25 bases between. CDR3 nucleotides: TGTGCCAGCAGTCCCTGGGGGGGCAGGGAGGCGATATACACCGGGGAGCTGTTTTTT. It yields the protein CASSPWGGREAIYTGELFF.

The rearrangement joins TRBV4-1 to TRBJ2-2; D possibly matches TRBD1 or TRBD2 (5 bases each). CDR3 length equals 14 residues. CDR1 and CDR2 from the germline V gene are MGHRA and YSYEKL. Trimming shortened V by 4 bases and J by 5 bases, and 11 bases separated the two germline ends. The CDR3 DNA reads as TGCGCCAGCAGCCGACGGGACGTGACCGGGGAGCTGTTTTTT. As protein: CASSRRDVTGELFF.

This clonotype was observed once. The chain is built from TRBV11-2 and TRBJ2-1; 8 nucleotides agree with TRBD1. The CDR3 totals 14 residues. V gave up 10 bases and J gave up 8 bases; unmatched junction bases: 13. Germline V lookup: CDR1 SGHAT, CDR2 FQNNGV. CDR3 coding DNA: TGTGCCACCCGGTTAGGACAGGGAATGGATGAGCAGTTCTTC. Translated: CATRLGQGMDEQFF.